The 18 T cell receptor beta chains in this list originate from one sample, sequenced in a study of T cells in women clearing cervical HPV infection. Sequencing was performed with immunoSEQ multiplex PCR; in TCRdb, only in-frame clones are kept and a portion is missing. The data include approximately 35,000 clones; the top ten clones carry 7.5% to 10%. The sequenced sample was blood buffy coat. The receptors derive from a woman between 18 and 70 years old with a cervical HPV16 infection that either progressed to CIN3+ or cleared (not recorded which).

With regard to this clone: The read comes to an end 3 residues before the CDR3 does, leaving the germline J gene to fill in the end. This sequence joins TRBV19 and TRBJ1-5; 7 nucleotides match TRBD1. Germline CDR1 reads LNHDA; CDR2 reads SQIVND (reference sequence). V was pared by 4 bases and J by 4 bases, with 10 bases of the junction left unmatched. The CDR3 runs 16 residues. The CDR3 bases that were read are TGTGCCAGTAGTACGTATTCCGGGACAGTTAATCAGCCC. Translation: CASSTYSGTVNQP. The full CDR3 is CASSTYSGTVNQPQHF.

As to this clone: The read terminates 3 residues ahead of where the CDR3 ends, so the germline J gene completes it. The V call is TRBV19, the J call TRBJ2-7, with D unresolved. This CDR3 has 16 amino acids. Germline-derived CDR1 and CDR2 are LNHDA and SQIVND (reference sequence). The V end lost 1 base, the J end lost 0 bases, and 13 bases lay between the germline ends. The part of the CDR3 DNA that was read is TGTGCCAGTAGTATAGGAGATTACGGTAGCTCCTACGAG. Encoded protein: CASSIGDYGSSYE. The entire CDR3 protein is CASSIGDYGSSYEQYF.

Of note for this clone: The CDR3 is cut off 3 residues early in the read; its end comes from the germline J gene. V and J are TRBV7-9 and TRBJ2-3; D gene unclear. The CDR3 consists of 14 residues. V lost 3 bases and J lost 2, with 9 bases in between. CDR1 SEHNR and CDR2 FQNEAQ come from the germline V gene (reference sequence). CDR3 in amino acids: CASSLNSFTDTQYF. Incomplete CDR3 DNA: TGTGCCAGCAGCTTGAACTCTTTCACAGATACG.

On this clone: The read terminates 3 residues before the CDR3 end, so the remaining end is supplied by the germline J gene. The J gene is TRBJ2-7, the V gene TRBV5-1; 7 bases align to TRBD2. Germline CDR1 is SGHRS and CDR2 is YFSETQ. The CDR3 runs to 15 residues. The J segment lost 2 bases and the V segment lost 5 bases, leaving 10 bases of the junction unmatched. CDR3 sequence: CASRSIGGKAYEQYF. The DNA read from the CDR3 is TGCGCCAGCAGGTCCATCGGGGGGAAGGCCTACGAG.

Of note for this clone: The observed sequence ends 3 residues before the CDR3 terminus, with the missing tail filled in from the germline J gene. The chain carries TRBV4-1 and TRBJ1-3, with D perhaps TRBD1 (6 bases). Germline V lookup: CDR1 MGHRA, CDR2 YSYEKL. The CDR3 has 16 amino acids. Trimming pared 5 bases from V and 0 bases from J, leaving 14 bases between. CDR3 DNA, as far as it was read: TGCGCCAGCAGCTCCCAAGGGGGAGACTCTGGAAACACC. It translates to CASSSQGGDSGNT. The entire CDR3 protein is CASSSQGGDSGNTIYF.

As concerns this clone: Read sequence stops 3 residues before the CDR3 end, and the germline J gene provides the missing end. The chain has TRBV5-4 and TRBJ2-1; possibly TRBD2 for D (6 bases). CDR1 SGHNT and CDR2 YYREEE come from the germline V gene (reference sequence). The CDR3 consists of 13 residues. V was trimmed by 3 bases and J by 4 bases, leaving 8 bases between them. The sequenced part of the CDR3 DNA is TGTGCCAGCAGCTCCGGGGGATACAATGAG. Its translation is CASSSGGYNE. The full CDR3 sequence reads CASSSGGYNEQFF.

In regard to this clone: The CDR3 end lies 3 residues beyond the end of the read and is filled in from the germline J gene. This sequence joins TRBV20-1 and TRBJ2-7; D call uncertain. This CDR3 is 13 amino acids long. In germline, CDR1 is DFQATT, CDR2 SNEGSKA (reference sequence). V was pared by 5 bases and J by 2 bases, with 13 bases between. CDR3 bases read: TGCAGTGCTCCCCTCGGTGGGCCCTACGAG. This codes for CSAPLGGPYE. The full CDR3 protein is CSAPLGGPYEQYF.

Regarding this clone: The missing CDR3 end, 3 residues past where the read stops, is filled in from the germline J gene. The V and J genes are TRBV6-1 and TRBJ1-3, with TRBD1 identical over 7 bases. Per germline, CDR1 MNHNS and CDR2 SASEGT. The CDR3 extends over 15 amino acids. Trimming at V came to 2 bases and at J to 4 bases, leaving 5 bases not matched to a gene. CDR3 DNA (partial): TGTGCCAGCAGTGAAAGAGGGGGCCGGGGAAACACC. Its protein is CASSERGGRGNT. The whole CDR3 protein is CASSERGGRGNTIYF.

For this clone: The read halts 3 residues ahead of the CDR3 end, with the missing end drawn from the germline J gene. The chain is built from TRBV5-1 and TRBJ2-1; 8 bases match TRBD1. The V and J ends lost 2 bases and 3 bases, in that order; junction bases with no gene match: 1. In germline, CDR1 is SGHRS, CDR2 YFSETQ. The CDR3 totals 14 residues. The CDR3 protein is CASSFGQGYNEQFF. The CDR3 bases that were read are TGCGCCAGCAGCTTTGGACAGGGCTACAATGAG.

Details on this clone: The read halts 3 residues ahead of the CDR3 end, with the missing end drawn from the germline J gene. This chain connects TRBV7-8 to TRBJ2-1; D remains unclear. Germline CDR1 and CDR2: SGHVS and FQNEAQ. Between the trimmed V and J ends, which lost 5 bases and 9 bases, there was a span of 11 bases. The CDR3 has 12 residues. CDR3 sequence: CASSPRRSEQFF. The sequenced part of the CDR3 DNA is TGTGCCAGCAGCCCGAGGCGGTCTGAG.

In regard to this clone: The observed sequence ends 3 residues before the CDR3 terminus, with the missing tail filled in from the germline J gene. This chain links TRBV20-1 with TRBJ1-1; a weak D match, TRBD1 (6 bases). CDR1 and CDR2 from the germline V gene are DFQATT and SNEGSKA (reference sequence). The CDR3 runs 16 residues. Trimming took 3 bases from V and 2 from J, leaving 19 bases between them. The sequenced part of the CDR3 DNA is TGCAGTGCTAGGGGAGCGGGGGGCGCAAGTAACACTGAA. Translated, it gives CSARGAGGASNTE. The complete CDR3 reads CSARGAGGASNTEAFF.

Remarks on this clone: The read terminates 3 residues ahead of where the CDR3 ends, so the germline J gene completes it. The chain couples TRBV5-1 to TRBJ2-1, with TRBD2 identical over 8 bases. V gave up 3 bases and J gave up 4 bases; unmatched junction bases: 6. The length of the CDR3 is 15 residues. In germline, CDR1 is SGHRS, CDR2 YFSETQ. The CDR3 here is CASSSGGAPYNEQFF. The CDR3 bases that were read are TGCGCCAGCAGCTCGGGAGGGGCCCCTTACAATGAG.

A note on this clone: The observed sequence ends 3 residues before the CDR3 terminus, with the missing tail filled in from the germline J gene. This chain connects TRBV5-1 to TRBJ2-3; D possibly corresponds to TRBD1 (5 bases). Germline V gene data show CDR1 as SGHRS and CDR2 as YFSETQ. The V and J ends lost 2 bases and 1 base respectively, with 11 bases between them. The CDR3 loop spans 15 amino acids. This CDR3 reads CASSFQGPGTDTQYF. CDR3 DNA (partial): TGCGCCAGCAGCTTTCAGGGTCCCGGCACAGATACG. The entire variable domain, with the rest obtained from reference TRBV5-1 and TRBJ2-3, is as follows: KAGVTQTPRYLIKTRGQQVTLSCSPISGHRSVSWYQQTPGQGLQFLFEYFSETQRNKGNFPGRFSGRQFSNSRSEMNVSTLELGDSALYLCASSFQGPGTDTQYFGPGTRLTVL.

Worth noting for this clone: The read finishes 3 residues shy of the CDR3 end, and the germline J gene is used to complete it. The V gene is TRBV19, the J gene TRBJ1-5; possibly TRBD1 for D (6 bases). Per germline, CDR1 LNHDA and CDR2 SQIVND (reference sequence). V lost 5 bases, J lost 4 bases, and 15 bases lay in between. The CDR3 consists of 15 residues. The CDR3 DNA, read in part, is TGTGCCAGTAGTCCAGAGGGACAACTTAATCAGCCC. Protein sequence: CASSPEGQLNQP. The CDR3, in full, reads CASSPEGQLNQPQHF.

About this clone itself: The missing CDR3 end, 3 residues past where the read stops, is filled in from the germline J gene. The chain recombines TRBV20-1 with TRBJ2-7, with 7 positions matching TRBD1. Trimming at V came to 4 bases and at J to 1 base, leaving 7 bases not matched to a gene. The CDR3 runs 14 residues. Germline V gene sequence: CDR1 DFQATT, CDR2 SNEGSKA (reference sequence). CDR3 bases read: TGCAGTGCTACAAACAGGGGTGGGTCCTACGAG. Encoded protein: CSATNRGGSYE. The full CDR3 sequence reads CSATNRGGSYEQYF.

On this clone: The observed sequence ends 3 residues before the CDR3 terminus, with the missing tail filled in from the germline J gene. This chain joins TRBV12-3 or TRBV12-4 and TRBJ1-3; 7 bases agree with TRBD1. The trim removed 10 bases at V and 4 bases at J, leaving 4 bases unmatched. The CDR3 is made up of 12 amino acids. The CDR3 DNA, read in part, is TGTGCCATCGTAGGGGGCGGAAACACC. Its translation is CAIVGGGNT. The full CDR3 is CAIVGGGNTIYF.

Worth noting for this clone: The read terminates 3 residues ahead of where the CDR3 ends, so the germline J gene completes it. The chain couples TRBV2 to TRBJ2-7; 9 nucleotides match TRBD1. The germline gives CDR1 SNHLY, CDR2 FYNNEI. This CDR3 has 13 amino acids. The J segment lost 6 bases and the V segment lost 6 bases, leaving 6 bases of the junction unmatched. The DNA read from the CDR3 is TGTGCCAGCAGGCCGGACAGGGGCTCCGAG. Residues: CASRPDRGSE. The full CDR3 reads CASRPDRGSEQYF. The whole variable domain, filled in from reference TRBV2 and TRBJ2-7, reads EPEVTQTPSHQVTQMGQEVILRCVPISNHLYFYWYRQILGQKVEFLVSFYNNEISEKSEIFDDQFSVERPDGSNFTLKIRSTKLEDSAMYFCASRPDRGSEQYFGPGTRLTVT.

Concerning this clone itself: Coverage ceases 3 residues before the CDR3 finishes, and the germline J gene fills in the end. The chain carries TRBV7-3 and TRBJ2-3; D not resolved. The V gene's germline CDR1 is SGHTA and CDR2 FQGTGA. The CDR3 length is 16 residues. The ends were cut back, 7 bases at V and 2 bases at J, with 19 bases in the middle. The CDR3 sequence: CASILRKPTITDTQYF. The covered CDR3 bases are TGTGCCAGCATCCTCCGCAAGCCAACTATCACAGATACG.